This TCR beta chain was recorded in a study of blood T cells in healthy people across ages. Study conclusions and caveats: A roughly linear fall in TCR beta diversity per million T cells was seen with increasing age.

For this clonotype: The antigen is not known.

Primed by a sample-barcoded 5' primer and a J-beta primer mix, a second PCR proceeded for roughly 7 to 11 cycles. TCRdb re-called the 5' RACE reads through MiXCR, storing one row per CDR3 protein. The table records under 1,100,000 distinct CDR3 sequences, approximately 26% of them present only once. V was pared by 1 base and J by 0 bases, with 5 bases of the junction left unmatched. The CDR3 sequence is 17 residues long. Germline V CDR1 and CDR2: SGHTA, FQGNSA. The sample was also reused in another study, on T cells of mothers and their children.

The sequencing sample was made of blood. The TCR sequence derives from a girl aged 2 to 10 in good health. This chain joins TRBV7-2 and TRBJ2-1, with TRBD2 matching 8 bases. CDR3 in DNA: TGTGCCAGCAGCTTAGGAGCGGGGGTTACCTCCTACAATGAGCAGTTCTTC. Translating gives CASSLGAGVTSYNEQFF.